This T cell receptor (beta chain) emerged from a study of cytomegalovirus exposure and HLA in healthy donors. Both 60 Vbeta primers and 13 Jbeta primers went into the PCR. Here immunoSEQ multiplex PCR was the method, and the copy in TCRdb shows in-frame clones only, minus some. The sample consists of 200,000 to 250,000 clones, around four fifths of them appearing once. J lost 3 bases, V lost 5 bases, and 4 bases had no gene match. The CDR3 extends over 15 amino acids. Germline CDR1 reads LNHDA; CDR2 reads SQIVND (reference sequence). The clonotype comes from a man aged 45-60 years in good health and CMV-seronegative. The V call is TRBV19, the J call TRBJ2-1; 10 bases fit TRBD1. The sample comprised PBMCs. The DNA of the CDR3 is TGTGCCAGTAGTCCCGGGACAGGGGTCTACAATGAGCAGTTCTTC. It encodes CASSPGTGVYNEQFF.